Included here is one T cell receptor (beta chain) sequence, with context. Antigen unknown. This specimen belongs to a study of graft-versus-host responses after intestinal transplantation. Study information: Induction with anti-thymocyte globulin, then tacrolimus and steroids for roughly 3 years, was given to all recipients.

Assay: immunoSEQ multiplex PCR; the TCRdb copy retains only in-frame clones and omits some. The top ten clones hold 0.3% to 0.4% of a sample with tens of thousands of clones, roughly 89% of them seen once. The TCR was taken from a human donor who received an intestinal transplant. The material was unstimulated CD4+ T cells sorted from spleen or lymph node cells, obtained before intestinal transplant.

The DNA for the CDR3 is TGTGCCATCTCCCTAGCCAAAAACATTCAGTACTTC. It is translated as CAISLAKNIQYF. The chain employs TRBV6-1 and TRBJ2-4; no firm D call. Germline loops: CDR1 MNHNS, CDR2 SASEGT. V lost 10 bases to trimming and J lost 0 bases, with 7 bases between them. The CDR3 totals 12 residues.